This TCR beta chain was retrieved from a study of T-cell reconstitution after alpha-beta-depleted transplantation in children (dated by TCRdb to 2016 to 2017). For context, the study as a whole: Using TCR repertoire profiling, the study followed T-cell immune reconstitution in a quantitative way in children after TCRalphabeta/CD19-depleted allogeneic hematopoietic cell transplantation.

The library was generated by PCR. Sequencing instrument: Illumina HiSeq 2500. To normalize quantification of the TCRbeta repertoire, the TCR libraries were built with molecular barcoding that relied on unique molecular identifiers. Through fastp at Q25 and MiXCR, TCRdb rebuilt clones from the public reads, retaining in-frame beta chains. CDR3 protein duplicates are merged, each entry listing the most common genes and DNA. This sample gives roughly 300,000 distinct CDR3 sequences in total; over 9% of them show up just once. The top ten clonotypes cover approximately 2.3% of the sample. Its CDR3 holds 14 amino acids, cysteine through phenylalanine. Only the CDR3 region is kept as DNA, spanning 42 bases read in frame from base 1. From a lookup of the germline V gene, CDR1 and CDR2 are SGHTA and FQGTGA. As regards this clonotype: Its binding antigen is unknown. Sequence at one end of the junction differs from germline and may be a read error.

The chain links TRBV7-3 with TRBJ2-3; 8 bases in the middle match TRBD1. Sequenced material: PBMCs from the stem cell graft donor, taken from the stem cell graft. This receptor was obtained from a human donor who donated a stem cell graft to a child with acute lymphoblastic leukemia. The CDR3 reads CACSEGQGGSTQYF. Read as DNA, the sequence is TGTGCCTGCAGCGAAGGACAGGGTGGGAGTACGCAGTATTTT.